This TCR beta chain derives from a study of blood T cell repertoires in COVID-19. Study background: COVID-19 samples collected from the United States, Italy and Spain covered acute and convalescent phases. Nucleic acid was either cDNA or gDNA, and it came from T cells, B-cell-depleted T cells, or PBMCs.

This CDR3 has 15 amino acids. Per germline, CDR1 SGHRS and CDR2 YFSETQ. Trimming removed 3 bases from V and 4 bases from J; junction bases left unmatched: 8. Profiling relied on immunoSEQ multiplex PCR, and the TCRdb table lists in-frame clones only, not all of them. Here the sample spans 250,000 to 300,000 clones, roughly 90% being singletons. Source material: peripheral blood. The chain joins TRBV5-1 to TRBJ2-5; 8 bases align to TRBD1. This clonotype was sampled from a woman aged 25 to 45 with COVID-19, enrolled during active disease. The CDR3 protein is CASSSGTGGPETQYF. As DNA, the CDR3 is TGCGCCAGCAGCTCGGGGACAGGAGGACCAGAGACCCAGTACTTC.